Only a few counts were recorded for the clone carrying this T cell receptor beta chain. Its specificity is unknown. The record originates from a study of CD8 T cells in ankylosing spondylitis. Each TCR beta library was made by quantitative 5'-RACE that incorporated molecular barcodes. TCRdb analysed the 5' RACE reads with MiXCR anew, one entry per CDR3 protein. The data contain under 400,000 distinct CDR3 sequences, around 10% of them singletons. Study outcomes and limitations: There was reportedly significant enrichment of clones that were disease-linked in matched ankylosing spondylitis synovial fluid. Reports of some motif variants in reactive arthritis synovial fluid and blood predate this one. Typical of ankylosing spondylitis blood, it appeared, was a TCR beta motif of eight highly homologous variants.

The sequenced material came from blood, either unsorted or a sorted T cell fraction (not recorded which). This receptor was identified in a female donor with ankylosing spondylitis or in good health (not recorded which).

CDR3 region: CASRADGGVYTDTQYF. CDR3 nucleotides: TGTGCCAGCAGAGCCGACGGTGGGGTGTACACAGATACGCAGTATTTT. This chain uses TRBV2 with TRBJ2-3; D gene ambiguous. Germline-derived CDR1 and CDR2 are SNHLY and FYNNEI. With 6 bases removed from V and 2 bases from J, the gap between germline ends came to 18 bases. This CDR3 region has 16 residues.